The 14 T cell receptor beta chains below all came from one sample that was sequenced in a study of blood T cell repertoires in COVID-19. TCRdb's copy holds only in-frame clones and misses some; the assay was immunoSEQ multiplex PCR. The table includes some 53,000 clones, about 88% detected once. The source material was peripheral blood. The receptors here all came from a man between 60 and 70 years old with active COVID-19.

This chain uses TRBV30 with TRBJ1-5, with D hard to call. The germline V gene has CDR1 GTSNPN and CDR2 SVGIG (reference sequence). The CDR3 runs to 13 residues. V lost 0 bases and J 7 bases, leaving 10 bases between the germline ends. This CDR3 reads CAWSVGGGQPQHF. CDR3 coding DNA: TGTGCCTGGAGTGTGGGAGGAGGACAGCCCCAGCATTTT.

The rearrangement links TRBV7-2 to TRBJ1-2, with D possibly being TRBD1 (5 bases). Trimming cost V 5 bases and J 1 base, with 20 bases left between them. The CDR3 is made up of 17 amino acids. Germline V lookup: CDR1 SGHTA, CDR2 FQGNSA. The CDR3 sequence is CASSPVVGQGGNYGYTF. CDR3 nucleotide sequence: TGTGCCAGCAGCCCCGTAGTAGGGCAGGGTGGTAACTATGGCTACACCTTC.

This sequence joins TRBV2 and TRBJ2-1; D perhaps matches TRBD2 (5 bases). Germline V CDR1 and CDR2: SNHLY, FYNNEI. Trimming took 6 bases from V and 6 from J, leaving 15 bases between them. The CDR3 covers 14 residues. CDR3 loop: CASRNSLALNEQFF. CDR3 bases: TGTGCCAGCAGGAATAGCCTAGCTCTCAATGAGCAGTTCTTC.

The CDR3 loop is CASSRQASSYEQYF. The DNA for the CDR3 is TGTGCCAGCAGCCGCCAGGCGTCCTCCTACGAGCAGTACTTC. The chain carries TRBV3-1 (or the pseudogene TRBV3-2) and TRBJ2-7; D is ambiguous. Germline lookup yields CDR1 LGHDT and CDR2 YNNKEL (reference sequence). The length of the CDR3 is 14 residues. Trimming took off 4 bases at V and 0 bases at J, with 10 bases between the two ends.

The chain uses TRBV2 and TRBJ2-7, with 9 bases fitting TRBD1. V shed 8 bases and J 0 bases; nucleotides not matched to a gene: 5. From germline, CDR1 is SNHLY and CDR2 FYNNEI. CDR3 length: 14 residues. The CDR3 spells CASDDRGGSYEQYF. The CDR3 DNA reads TGTGCCAGCGACGACAGGGGGGGCTCCTACGAGCAGTACTTC.

V gene TRBV3-1 (or the pseudogene TRBV3-2) combines with J gene TRBJ2-3; TRBD1 matches 7 bases. With V trimmed by 6 bases and J by 6 bases, 15 bases remained unmatched. The CDR3 spans 16 residues. CDR1 LGHDT and CDR2 YNNKEL come from the germline V gene (reference sequence). DNA of the CDR3: TGTGCCAGCAGTCTGCGAACAGGGGCTCTGGTTGATACGCAGTATTTT. Its translation is CASSLRTGALVDTQYF.

The chain combines TRBV28 with TRBJ1-1; possible D gene TRBD1, 6 bases. CDR1 and CDR2 (germline): MDHEN, SYDVKM. The V end was cut by 5 bases, the J end by 2 bases, with 12 bases between. This CDR3 spans 14 amino acids. Here the CDR3 reads CASSRGAGNTEAFF. The CDR3 nucleotides read TGTGCCAGCAGTCGGGGGGCCGGCAACACTGAAGCTTTCTTT. Full variable domain (rest looked up from reference TRBV28 and TRBJ1-1): DVKVTQSSRYLVKRTGEKVFLECVQDMDHENMFWYRQDPGLGLRLIYFSYDVKMKEKGDIPEGYSVSREKKERFSLILESASTNQTSMYLCASSRGAGNTEAFFGQGTRLTVV.

The chain couples TRBV28 to TRBJ1-1; 7 bases are a match to TRBD1. Germline V gene lookup returns CDR1 MDHEN and CDR2 SYDVKM. Trimming cost V 4 bases and J 8 bases; bases outside gene matches: 13. CDR3 length: 15 amino acids. The CDR3 sequence: CASSSGTAWIREAFF. The CDR3 nucleotides read TGTGCCAGCAGTTCCGGGACAGCCTGGATTAGAGAAGCTTTCTTT.

DNA of the CDR3: TGTGCCAGCAGCTTACGTCAGGGAAGAATTTACTATGGCTACACCTTC. It encodes CASSLRQGRIYYGYTF. J is TRBJ1-2 and V is TRBV5-4; D might be TRBD1 (5 bases). Germline V gene sequence: CDR1 SGHNT, CDR2 YYREEE (reference sequence). The CDR3 is 16 amino acids. Trimming left V 2 bases short and J 3 bases short, with 17 bases between.

V and J are TRBV3-1 (or the pseudogene TRBV3-2) and TRBJ1-1, with 9 bases identical to TRBD1. This CDR3 spans 14 amino acids. The junction had 5 bases not matched to a gene; V was cut back by 3 bases and J by 6 bases. Germline V gene lookup returns CDR1 LGHDT and CDR2 YNNKEL (reference sequence). The CDR3 DNA reads TGTGCCAGCAGCCACGTACAGGGGGCTGCTGAAGCTTTCTTT. Amino acid sequence: CASSHVQGAAEAFF.

This clone was counted between two and nine times. CDR3 nucleotides: TGTGCCAGCAGCCAAGAGGGGCAGGGGTCCTATGGCTACACCTTC. Protein: CASSQEGQGSYGYTF. This chain links TRBV3-1 (or the pseudogene TRBV3-2) with TRBJ1-2, with a tentative D call TRBD1 (6 bases). The CDR3 totals 15 residues. V was cut by 0 bases and J by 4 bases, with 12 bases left in between. Germline CDR1 LGHDT, CDR2 YNNKEL (reference sequence).

V is TRBV3-1 (or the pseudogene TRBV3-2) and J is TRBJ2-7; D is unresolved. Germline lookup yields CDR1 LGHDT and CDR2 YNNKEL (reference sequence). The V end was cut by 4 bases, the J end by 8 bases, with 15 bases between. This CDR3 comprises 13 residues. CDR3 nucleotide sequence: TGTGCCAGCAGCCTCGCCCGTATGGGCCAGCAGTACTTC. Translation: CASSLARMGQQYF.

V is TRBV7-9 and J is TRBJ2-3, with D possibly matching TRBD2 (6 bases). The CDR3 runs 13 residues. Trimming took off 10 bases at V and 2 bases at J, with 13 bases between the two ends. Germline assignment: CDR1 SEHNR and CDR2 FQNEAQ (reference sequence). The CDR3 bases are TGTGCCACCCCCGGGAGTACCACAGATACGCAGTATTTT. Translated: CATPGSTTDTQYF.

This CDR3 is CASSSYHGGSNEQFF. In nucleotides, the CDR3 is TGTGCCAGCAGCTCGTACCATGGCGGGTCCAATGAGCAGTTCTTC. The chain recombines TRBV7-3 with TRBJ2-1; perhaps TRBD2 as D (5 bases). CDR1 is SGHTA, CDR2 FQGTGA, per germline. V dropped 4 bases and J dropped 6 bases, with 16 bases sitting between them. This CDR3 contains 15 residues.